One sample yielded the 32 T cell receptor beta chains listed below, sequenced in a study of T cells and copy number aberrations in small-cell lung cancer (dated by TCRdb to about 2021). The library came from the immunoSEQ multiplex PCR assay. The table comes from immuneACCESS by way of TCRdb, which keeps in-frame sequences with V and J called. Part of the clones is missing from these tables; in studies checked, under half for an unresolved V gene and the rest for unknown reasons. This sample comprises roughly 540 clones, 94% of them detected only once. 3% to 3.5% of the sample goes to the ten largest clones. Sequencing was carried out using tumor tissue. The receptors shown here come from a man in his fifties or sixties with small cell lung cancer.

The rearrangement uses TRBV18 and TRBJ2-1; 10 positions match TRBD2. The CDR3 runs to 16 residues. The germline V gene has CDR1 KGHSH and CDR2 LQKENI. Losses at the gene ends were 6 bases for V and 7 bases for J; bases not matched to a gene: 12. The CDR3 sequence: CASSRPSGRAVNEQFF. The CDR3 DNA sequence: TGTGCCAGCTCCCGCCCCAGCGGGAGGGCCGTTAATGAGCAGTTCTTC.

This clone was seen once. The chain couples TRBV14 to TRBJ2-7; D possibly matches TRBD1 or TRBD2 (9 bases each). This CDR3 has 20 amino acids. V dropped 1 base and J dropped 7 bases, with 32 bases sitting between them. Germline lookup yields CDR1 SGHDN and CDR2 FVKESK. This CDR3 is CASSQAPGQGVGLARQEQYF. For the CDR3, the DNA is TGTGCCAGCAGCCAAGCCCCGGGACAGGGAGTGGGACTAGCCCGGCAAGAGCAGTACTTC.

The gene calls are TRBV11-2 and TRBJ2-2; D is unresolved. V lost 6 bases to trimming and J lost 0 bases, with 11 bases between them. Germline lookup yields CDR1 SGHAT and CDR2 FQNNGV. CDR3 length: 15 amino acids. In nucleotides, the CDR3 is TGTGCCAGCAGTCCTTGGACGGCGAACACCGGGGAGCTGTTTTTT. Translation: CASSPWTANTGELFF.

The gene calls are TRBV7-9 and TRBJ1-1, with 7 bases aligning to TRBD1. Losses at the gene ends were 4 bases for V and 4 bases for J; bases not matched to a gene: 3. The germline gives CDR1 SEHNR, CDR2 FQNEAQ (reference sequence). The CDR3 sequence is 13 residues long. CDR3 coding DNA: TGTGCCAGCAGCTCCTCAGGGGGCACTGAAGCTTTCTTT. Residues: CASSSSGGTEAFF.

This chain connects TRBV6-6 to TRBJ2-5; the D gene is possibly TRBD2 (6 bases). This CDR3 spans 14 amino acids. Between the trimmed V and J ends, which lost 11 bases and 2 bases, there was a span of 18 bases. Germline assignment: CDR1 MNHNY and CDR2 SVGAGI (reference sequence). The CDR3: CAVSSRLGQETQYF. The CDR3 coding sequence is TGTGCCGTATCTTCCCGACTAGGGCAAGAGACCCAGTACTTC.

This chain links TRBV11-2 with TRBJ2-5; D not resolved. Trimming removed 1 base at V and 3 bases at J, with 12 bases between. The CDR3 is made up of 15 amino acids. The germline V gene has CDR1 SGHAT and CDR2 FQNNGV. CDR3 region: CASSLVVGRKETQYF. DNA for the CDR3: TGTGCCAGCAGCTTAGTCGTAGGCAGAAAAGAGACCCAGTACTTC.

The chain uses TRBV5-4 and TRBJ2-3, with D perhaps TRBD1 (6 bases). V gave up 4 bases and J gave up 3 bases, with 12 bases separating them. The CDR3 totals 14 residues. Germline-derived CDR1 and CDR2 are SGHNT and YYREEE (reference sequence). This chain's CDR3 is CASSPTGLTDTQYF. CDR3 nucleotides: TGTGCCAGCAGCCCAACAGGGTTAACAGATACGCAGTATTTT.

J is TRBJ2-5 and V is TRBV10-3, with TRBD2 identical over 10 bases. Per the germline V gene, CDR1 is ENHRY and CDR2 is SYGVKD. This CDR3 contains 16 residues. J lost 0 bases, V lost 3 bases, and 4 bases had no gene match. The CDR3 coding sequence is TGTGCCATCAGTGACCCTAGCGGGGGCGACCAAGAGACCCAGTACTTC. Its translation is CAISDPSGGDQETQYF.

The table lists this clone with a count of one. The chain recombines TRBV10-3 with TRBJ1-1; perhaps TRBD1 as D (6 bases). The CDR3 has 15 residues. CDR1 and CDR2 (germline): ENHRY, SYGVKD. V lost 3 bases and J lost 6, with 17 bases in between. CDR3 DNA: TGTGCCATCAGTGAAGCAGGGGCGCGGGGTGCTGAAGCTTTCTTT. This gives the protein CAISEAGARGAEAFF.

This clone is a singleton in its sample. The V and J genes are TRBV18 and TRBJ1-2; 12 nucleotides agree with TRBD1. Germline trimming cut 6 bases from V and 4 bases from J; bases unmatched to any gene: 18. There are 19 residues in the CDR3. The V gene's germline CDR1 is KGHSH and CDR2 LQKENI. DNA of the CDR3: TGTGCCAGCTCCCTCGCATCCGGGACAGGGGGCGCCCCGGGCTATGGCTACACCTTC. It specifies CASSLASGTGGAPGYGYTF.

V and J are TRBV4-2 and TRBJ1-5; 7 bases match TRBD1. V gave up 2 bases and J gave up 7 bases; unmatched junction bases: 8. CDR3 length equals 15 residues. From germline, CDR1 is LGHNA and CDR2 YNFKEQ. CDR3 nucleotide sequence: TGTGCCAGCAGCCAACCGGGACAGTCCGCCCAGCCCCAGCATTTT. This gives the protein CASSQPGQSAQPQHF.

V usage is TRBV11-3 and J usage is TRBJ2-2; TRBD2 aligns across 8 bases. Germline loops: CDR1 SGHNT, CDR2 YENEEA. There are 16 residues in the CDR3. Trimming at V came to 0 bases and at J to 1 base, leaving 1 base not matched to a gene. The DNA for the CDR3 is TGTGCCAGCAGCTTAGAAAGCGGGAGGAACACCGGGGAGCTGTTTTTT. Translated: CASSLESGRNTGELFF.

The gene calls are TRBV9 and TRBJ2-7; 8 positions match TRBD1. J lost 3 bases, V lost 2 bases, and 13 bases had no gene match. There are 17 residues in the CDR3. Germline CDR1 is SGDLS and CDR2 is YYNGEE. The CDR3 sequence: CASSVESLDRAYYEQYF. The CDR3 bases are TGTGCCAGCAGCGTTGAATCACTGGACAGGGCATACTACGAGCAGTACTTC.

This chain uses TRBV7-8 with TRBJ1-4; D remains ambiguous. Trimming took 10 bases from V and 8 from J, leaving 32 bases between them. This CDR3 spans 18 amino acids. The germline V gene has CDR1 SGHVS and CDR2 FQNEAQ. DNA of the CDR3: TGTGCCACGGGGTCCGGGATTCTTGGTGGAGGGATAGGCGAAAAACTGTTTTTT. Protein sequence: CATGSGILGGGIGEKLFF.

The CDR3 sequence is CASSTDRGLTDTQYF. CDR3 bases: TGCGCCAGCAGCACGGACAGGGGGCTCACAGATACGCAGTATTTT. This chain links TRBV4-3 with TRBJ2-3, with TRBD1 identical over 11 bases. Per the germline V gene, CDR1 is LGHNA and CDR2 is YSLEER. With 5 bases clipped from V and 2 bases from J, the junction kept 3 bases outside the gene matches. The CDR3 sequence is 15 residues long.

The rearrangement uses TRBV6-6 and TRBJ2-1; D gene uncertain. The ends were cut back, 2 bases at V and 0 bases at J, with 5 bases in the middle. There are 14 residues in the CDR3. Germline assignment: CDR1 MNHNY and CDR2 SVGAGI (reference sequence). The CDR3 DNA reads TGTGCCAGCAGTTACGTAAGCTCCTACAATGAGCAGTTCTTC. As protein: CASSYVSSYNEQFF.

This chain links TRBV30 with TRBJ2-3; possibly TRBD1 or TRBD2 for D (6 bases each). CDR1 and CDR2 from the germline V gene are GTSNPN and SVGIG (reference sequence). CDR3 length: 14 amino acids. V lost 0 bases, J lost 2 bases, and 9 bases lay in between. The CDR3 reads CAWSVWGATDTQYF. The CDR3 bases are TGTGCCTGGAGTGTATGGGGGGCCACAGATACGCAGTATTTT.

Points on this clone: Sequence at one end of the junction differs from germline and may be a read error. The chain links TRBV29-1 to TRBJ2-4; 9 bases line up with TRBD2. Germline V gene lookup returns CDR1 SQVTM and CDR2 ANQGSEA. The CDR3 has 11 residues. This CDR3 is CSVEGAGGLDF. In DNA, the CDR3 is TGCAGCGTTGAGGGTGCGGGGGGGCTGGACTTC.

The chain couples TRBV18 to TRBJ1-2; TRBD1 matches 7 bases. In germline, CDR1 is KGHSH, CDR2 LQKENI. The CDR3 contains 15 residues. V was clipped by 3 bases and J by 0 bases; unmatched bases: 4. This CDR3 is CASSPETGTNYGYTF. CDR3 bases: TGTGCCAGCTCACCGGAGACAGGGACTAACTATGGCTACACCTTC.

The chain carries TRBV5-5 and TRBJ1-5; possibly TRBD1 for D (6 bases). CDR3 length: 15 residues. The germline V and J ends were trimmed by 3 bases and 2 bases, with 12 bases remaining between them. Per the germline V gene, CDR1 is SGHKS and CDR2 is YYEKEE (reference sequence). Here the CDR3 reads CASSSQGGGNQPQHF. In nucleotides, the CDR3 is TGTGCCAGCAGCTCTCAAGGGGGGGGCAATCAGCCCCAGCATTTT.

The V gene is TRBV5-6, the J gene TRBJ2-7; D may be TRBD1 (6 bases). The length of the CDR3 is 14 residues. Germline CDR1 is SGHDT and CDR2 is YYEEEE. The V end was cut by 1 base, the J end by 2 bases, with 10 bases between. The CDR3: CASSLSGAPYEQYF. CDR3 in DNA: TGTGCCAGCAGCTTGTCAGGGGCGCCCTACGAGCAGTACTTC.

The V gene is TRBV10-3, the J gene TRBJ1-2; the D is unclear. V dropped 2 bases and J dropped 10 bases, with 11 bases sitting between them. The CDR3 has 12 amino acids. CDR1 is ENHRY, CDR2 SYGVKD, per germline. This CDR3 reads CAISEDLRIYTF. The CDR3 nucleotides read TGTGCCATCAGTGAGGATCTTAGGATCTACACCTTC.

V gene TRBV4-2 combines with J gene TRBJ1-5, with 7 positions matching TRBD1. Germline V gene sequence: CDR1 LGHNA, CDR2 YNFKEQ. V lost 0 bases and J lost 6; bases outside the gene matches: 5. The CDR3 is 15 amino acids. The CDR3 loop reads CASSQDGQEGQPQHF. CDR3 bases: TGTGCCAGCAGCCAAGACGGACAGGAAGGTCAGCCCCAGCATTTT.

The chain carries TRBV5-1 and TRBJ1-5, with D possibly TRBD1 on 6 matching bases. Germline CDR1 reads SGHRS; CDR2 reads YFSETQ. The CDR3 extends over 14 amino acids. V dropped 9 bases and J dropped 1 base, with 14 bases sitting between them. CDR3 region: CATTRQASNQPQHF. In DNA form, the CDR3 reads TGCGCCACCACACGACAGGCCAGCAATCAGCCCCAGCATTTT. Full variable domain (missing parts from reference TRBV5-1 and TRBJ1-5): KAGVTQTPRYLIKTRGQQVTLSCSPISGHRSVSWYQQTPGQGLQFLFEYFSETQRNKGNFPGRFSGRQFSNSRSEMNVSTLELGDSALYLCATTRQASNQPQHFGDGTRLSIL.

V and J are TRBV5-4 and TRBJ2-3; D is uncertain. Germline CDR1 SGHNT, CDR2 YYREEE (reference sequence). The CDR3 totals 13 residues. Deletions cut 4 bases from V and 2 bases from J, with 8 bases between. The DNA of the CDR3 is TGTGCCAGCAGCAAGGAACTCACAGATACGCAGTATTTT. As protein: CASSKELTDTQYF.

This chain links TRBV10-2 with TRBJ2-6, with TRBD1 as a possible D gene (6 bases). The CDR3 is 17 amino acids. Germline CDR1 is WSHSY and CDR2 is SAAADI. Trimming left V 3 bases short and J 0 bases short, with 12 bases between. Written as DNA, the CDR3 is TGCGCCAGCAGTGATGGACAGCGCAACTCTGGGGCCAACGTCCTGACTTTC. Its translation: CASSDGQRNSGANVLTF.

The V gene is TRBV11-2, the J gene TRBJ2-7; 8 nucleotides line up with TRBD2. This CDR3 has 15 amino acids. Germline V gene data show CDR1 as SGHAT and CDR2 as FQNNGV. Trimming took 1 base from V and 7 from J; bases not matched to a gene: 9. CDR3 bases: TGTGCCAGCAGCTTAGGAGGACTAGCAACGAAGGAGCAGTACTTC. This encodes CASSLGGLATKEQYF.

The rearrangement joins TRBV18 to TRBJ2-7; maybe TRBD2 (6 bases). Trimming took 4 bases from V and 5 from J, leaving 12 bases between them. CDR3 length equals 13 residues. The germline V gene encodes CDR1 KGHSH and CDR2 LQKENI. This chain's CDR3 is CASSRDFQDEQYF. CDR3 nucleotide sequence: TGTGCCAGCTCACGGGACTTCCAGGACGAGCAGTACTTC.

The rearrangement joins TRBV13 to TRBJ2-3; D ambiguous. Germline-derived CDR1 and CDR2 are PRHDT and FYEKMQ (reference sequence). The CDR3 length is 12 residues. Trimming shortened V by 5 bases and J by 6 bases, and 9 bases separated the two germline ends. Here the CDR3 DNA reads TGTGCCAGCAGCCTTGGTATGGATACGCAGTATTTT. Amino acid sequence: CASSLGMDTQYF. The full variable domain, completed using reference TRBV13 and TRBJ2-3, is AAGVIQSPRHLIKEKRETATLKCYPIPRHDTVYWYQQGPGQDPQFLISFYEKMQSDKGSIPDRFSAQQFSDYHSELNMSSLELGDSALYFCASSLGMDTQYFGPGTRLTVL.

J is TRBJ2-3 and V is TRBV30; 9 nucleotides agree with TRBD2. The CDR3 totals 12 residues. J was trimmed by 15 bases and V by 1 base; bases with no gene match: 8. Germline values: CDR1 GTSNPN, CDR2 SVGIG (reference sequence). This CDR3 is CAWSDLAGPVYF. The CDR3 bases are TGTGCCTGGAGTGACCTAGCGGGGCCTGTATATTTT.

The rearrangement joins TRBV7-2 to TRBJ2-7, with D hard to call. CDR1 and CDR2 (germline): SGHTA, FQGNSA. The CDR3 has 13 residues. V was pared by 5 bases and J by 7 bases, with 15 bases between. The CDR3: CASSQMANHEQYF. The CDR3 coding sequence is TGTGCCAGCAGCCAGATGGCTAATCATGAGCAGTACTTC.

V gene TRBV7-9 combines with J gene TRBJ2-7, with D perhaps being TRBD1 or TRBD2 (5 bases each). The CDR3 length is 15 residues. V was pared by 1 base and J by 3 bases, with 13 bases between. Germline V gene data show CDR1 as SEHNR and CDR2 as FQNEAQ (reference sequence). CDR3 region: CASSLGGAVDYEQYF. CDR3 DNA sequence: TGTGCCAGCAGCTTAGGAGGGGCGGTGGACTACGAGCAGTACTTC. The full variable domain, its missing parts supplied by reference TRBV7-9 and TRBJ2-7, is DTGVSQNPRHKITKRGQNVTFRCDPISEHNRLYWYRQTLGQGPEFLTYFQNEAQLEKSRLLSDRFSAERPKGSFSTLEIQRTEQGDSAMYLCASSLGGAVDYEQYFGPGTRLTVT.